What follows describes a single T cell receptor (beta chain). This CDR3 is built from 15 residues. Germline trimming cut 5 bases from V and 4 bases from J; bases unmatched to any gene: 6. Germline V gives CDR1 SEHNR, CDR2 FQNEAQ (reference sequence). An amount of RNA that ranged from roughly 0.5 to 1 ug was reverse transcribed with random hexamers. TCRdb re-called the immunoSEQ multiplex PCR reads through MiXCR, storing one row per CDR3 protein. Found here are roughly 180,000 distinct CDR3 sequences, about 95% of them singletons; the top ten hold about 0.1%. The sample comes from a study of CD8 T cells in Susac syndrome. TCR beta sequences were obtained from blood CD8+ and CD4+ T cells. Controls matched for sex and age were healthy donors. The authors negatively isolated CD8+ and CD4+ T cells and FACS-enriched TEMRA cells.

This TCR derives from a human donor in good health. The chain has TRBV7-9 and TRBJ2-1; 9 bases match TRBD2. Sequencing was performed on CD4+ T cells from PBMCs. This chain's CDR3 is CASSISSGAYNEQFF. In nucleotides, the CDR3 is TGTGCCAGCAGCATCTCTAGCGGGGCTTACAATGAGCAGTTCTTC.